These T cell receptor beta chains were read from a single sample in a study of CD8 T cells in ankylosing spondylitis. One entry per CDR3 protein, called by TCRdb with MiXCR from the 5' RACE reads. The sample carries about 200,000 distinct CDR3 sequences, about 6.7% recorded once. The sequencing sample was made of blood, either unsorted or a sorted T cell fraction (not recorded which). The source of these receptors is a male donor with ankylosing spondylitis. CDR3s include the opening cysteine and the closing phenylalanine or tryptophan. The D gene is left open where the match is weak. Not all rows give a size; the values are once, few, many and, for expanded clones, a class.

CDR3 DNA: TGCGCCAGCAGCCAAGCCGGGGCCAATTACTATGGCTACACCTTC; CDR3 protein: CASSQAGANYYGYTF; J gene: TRBJ1-2; V gene: TRBV4-3; D gene: -; clone size: many
CDR3 DNA: TGTGCCATCAGTGCAGGGACAGGTTTTATCAGCTCCTACGAGCAGTACTTC; CDR3 protein: CAISAGTGFISSYEQYF; J gene: TRBJ2-7; V gene: TRBV10-3; D gene: TRBD1; clone size: many
CDR3 DNA: TGTGCCAGCAGTTACCGCCAGTCCTTCACCGGGGAGCTGTTTTTT; CDR3 protein: CASSYRQSFTGELFF; J gene: TRBJ2-2; V gene: TRBV6-2/TRBV6-3; D gene: -; clone size: -
CDR3 DNA: TGTGCCAGCAGCCCCCTCGGCGGGGGGGCTGGCTACACCTTC; CDR3 protein: CASSPLGGGAGYTF; J gene: TRBJ1-2; V gene: TRBV27; D gene: -; clone size: many
CDR3 DNA: TGTGCCAGCAGTCTTAGGTCTAGCGGGACGCAGGAGGGAGATACGCAGTATTTT; CDR3 protein: CASSLRSSGTQEGDTQYF; J gene: TRBJ2-3; V gene: TRBV11-1; D gene: TRBD2; clone size: many
CDR3 DNA: TGTGCCAGCAGTCCCGGACAGGGGGGAGAGCCCCAGCATTTT; CDR3 protein: CASSPGQGGEPQHF; J gene: TRBJ1-5; V gene: TRBV27; D gene: TRBD1; clone size: many
CDR3 DNA: TGTGCCAGCAGCTCGGGACTCGGCTCCTACGAGCAGTACTTC; CDR3 protein: CASSSGLGSYEQYF; J gene: TRBJ2-7; V gene: TRBV7-9; D gene: -; clone size: many
CDR3 DNA: TGTGCCAGCAGCTTATCCAACAGCCACGAGCAGTACTTC; CDR3 protein: CASSLSNSHEQYF; J gene: TRBJ2-7; V gene: TRBV7-2; D gene: -; clone size: -
CDR3 DNA: TGCAGCGTTGATCGCGGGGTTGGGCGCTACGAGCAGTACTTC; CDR3 protein: CSVDRGVGRYEQYF; J gene: TRBJ2-7; V gene: TRBV29-1; D gene: -; clone size: many
CDR3 DNA: TGTGCCAGCAAATCCGCCCGTCATGAGCTGTTTTTT; CDR3 protein: CASKSARHELFF; J gene: TRBJ2-2; V gene: TRBV6-2/TRBV6-3; D gene: -; clone size: many
CDR3 DNA: TGTGCCAGCAGCTATATAGGCCGGGACCGAGGGCCCAATGAGCAGTTCTTC; CDR3 protein: CASSYIGRDRGPNEQFF; J gene: TRBJ2-1; V gene: TRBV27; D gene: -; clone size: few
CDR3 DNA: TGTGCCAGCAGCGTCGGACTCCCCGCCTACAATGAGCAGTTCTTC; CDR3 protein: CASSVGLPAYNEQFF; J gene: TRBJ2-1; V gene: TRBV9; D gene: -; clone size: -
CDR3 DNA: TGTGCCACCAGTCCTAGCGGGAGCGTTTACGAGCAGTACTTC; CDR3 protein: CATSPSGSVYEQYF; J gene: TRBJ2-7; V gene: TRBV24-1; D gene: TRBD2; clone size: many
CDR3 DNA: TGTGCCAGCAGTGCCACCCAGCAGTTCTTC; CDR3 protein: CASSATQQFF; J gene: TRBJ2-1; V gene: TRBV12-3/TRBV12-4; D gene: -; clone size: many
CDR3 DNA: TGCAGTGCTAGAGACGCATGGGGATCCACTGAAGCTTTCTTT; CDR3 protein: CSARDAWGSTEAFF; J gene: TRBJ1-1; V gene: TRBV20-1; D gene: -; clone size: many
CDR3 DNA: TGTGCCAGCAGGTACGGAGGACAGAGCGAGCAGTACTTC; CDR3 protein: CASRYGGQSEQYF; J gene: TRBJ2-7; V gene: TRBV5-4; D gene: -; clone size: -
CDR3 DNA: TGTGCCAGCATTAGCGGGGACCAGCCAGATACGCAGTATTTT; CDR3 protein: CASISGDQPDTQYF; J gene: TRBJ2-3; V gene: TRBV6-5; D gene: TRBD2; clone size: many
CDR3 DNA: TGCAGTGCTGCCGGCAGCTCCTATAATTCACCCCTCCACTTT; CDR3 protein: CSAAGSSYNSPLHF; J gene: TRBJ1-6; V gene: TRBV20-1; D gene: -; clone size: many
CDR3 DNA: TGTGCCAGCAGCGAGACAGGGGACGAGCAGTACTTC; CDR3 protein: CASSETGDEQYF; J gene: TRBJ2-7; V gene: TRBV7-6; D gene: TRBD1; clone size: -
CDR3 DNA: TGTGCCAGCAGCGTAGTGGAGGGACTGGGCACTGAAGCTTTCTTT; CDR3 protein: CASSVVEGLGTEAFF; J gene: TRBJ1-1; V gene: TRBV9; D gene: -; clone size: few